The source of this TCR beta chain is a study of regulatory T cells in long-lasting Graves disease. As for time point: newly diagnosed GD, antithyroid drugs for less than 3 months. TCR sequences were obtained from RNA taken from PBMCs. The source of the patients was an endocrinology department in Xi'an, China. The TCR beta library used iRepertoire HTBI primers with Arm-PCR amplification of CDR3. TCRdb re-called the multiplex PCR reads through MiXCR, storing one row per CDR3 protein. The sample lists 320,000 or so distinct CDR3 sequences, over 15% occurring once. Specimen: peripheral blood mononuclear cells (PBMCs), collected at new diagnosis, from a patient treated with antithyroid drugs. The clonotype comes from a female donor with Graves disease.

This CDR3 reads CASSVVRGGGDQFF. Here the CDR3 DNA reads TGTGCCAGCAGCGTAGTTAGGGGAGGCGGGGACCAGTTCTTC. The V gene is TRBV9, the J gene TRBJ2-1; D perhaps matches TRBD2 (6 bases). The germline V and J ends were trimmed by 0 bases and 13 bases, with 17 bases remaining between them. CDR1 SGDLS and CDR2 YYNGEE come from the germline V gene. The CDR3 consists of 14 residues.